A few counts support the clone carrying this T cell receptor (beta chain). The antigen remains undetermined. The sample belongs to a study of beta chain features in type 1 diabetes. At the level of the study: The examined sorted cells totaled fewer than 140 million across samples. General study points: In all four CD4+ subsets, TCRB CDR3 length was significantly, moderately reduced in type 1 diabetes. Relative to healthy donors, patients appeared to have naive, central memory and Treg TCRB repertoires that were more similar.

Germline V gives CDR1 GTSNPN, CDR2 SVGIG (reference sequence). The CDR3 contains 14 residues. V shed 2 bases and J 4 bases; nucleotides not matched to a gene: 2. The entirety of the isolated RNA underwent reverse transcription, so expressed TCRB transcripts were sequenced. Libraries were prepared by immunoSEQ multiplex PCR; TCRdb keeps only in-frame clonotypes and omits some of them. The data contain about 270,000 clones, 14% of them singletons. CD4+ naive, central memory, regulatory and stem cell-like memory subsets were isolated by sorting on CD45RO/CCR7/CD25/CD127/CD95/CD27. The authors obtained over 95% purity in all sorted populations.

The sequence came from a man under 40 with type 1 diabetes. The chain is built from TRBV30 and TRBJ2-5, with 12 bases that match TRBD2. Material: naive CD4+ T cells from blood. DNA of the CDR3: TGTGCCTGGAGTTTACTAGCGGGAGGAGAGACCCAGTACTTC. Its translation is CAWSLLAGGETQYF.